This T cell receptor (beta chain) was identified during a study of blood T cell repertoires in COVID-19. The CDR3 extends over 14 amino acids. The ends were cut back, 1 base at V and 6 bases at J, with 9 bases in the middle. Germline CDR1 and CDR2: LGHNT and FRNRAP. Original analysis: Amplification with reference gene primers provided the estimates of nucleated cell counts. Using immunoSEQ multiplex PCR, the repertoire was profiled, and TCRdb retains in-frame clones only, with some absent. Clonal size and the V and J genes are those of that table, whereas D and trimming came from the DNA. Of roughly 49,000 clones in the sample, around 82% were seen once.

Specimen: peripheral blood. This TCR derives from a woman at least 80 years old with acute or convalescent COVID-19. The V gene is TRBV12-5, the J gene TRBJ1-4; no firm D call. The CDR3 nucleotides are TGTGCTAGTGGTTTGGACATGGGCCATGAAAAACTGTTTTTT. It yields the protein CASGLDMGHEKLFF.